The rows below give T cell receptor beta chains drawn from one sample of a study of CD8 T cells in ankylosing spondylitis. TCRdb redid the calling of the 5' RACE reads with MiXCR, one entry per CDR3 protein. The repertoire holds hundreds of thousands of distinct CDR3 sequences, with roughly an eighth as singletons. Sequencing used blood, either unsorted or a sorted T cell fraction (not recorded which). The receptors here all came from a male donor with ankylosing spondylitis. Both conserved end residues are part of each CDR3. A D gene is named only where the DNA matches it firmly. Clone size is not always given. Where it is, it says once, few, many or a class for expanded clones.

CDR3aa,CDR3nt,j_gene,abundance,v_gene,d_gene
CASSQDPAGTYNEQFF,TGTGCCAGCAGCCAAGATCCAGCGGGGACATACAATGAGCAGTTCTTC,TRBJ2-1,few,TRBV3-1,-
CASSPGTSGIYEQFF,TGTGCCAGCAGTCCCGGGACTAGCGGGATCTATGAGCAGTTCTTC,TRBJ2-1,many,TRBV12-3/TRBV12-4,TRBD2
CASSPGPPRGTDTQYF,TGTGCCAGCAGCCCCGGACCCCCGAGGGGCACAGATACGCAGTATTTT,TRBJ2-3,few,TRBV5-5,-
CASSLEGGRPDTQYF,TGTGCCAGCAGCTTAGAGGGGGGCAGGCCCGATACGCAGTATTTT,TRBJ2-3,once,TRBV11-3,-
CAITGHPSTGELFF,TGTGCCATCACTGGGCACCCGAGCACCGGGGAGCTGTTTTTT,TRBJ2-2,-,TRBV10-3,-
CSAPDGTGANVLTF,TGCAGTGCTCCGGACGGTACTGGGGCCAACGTCCTGACTTTC,TRBJ2-6,few,TRBV20-1,-
CASGVDRGGEQFF,TGTGCTAGTGGTGTCGACAGGGGTGGTGAGCAGTTCTTC,TRBJ2-1,-,TRBV12-5,TRBD1
CASSLLVYEQYF,TGTGCCAGCAGTCTACTGGTGTACGAGCAGTACTTC,TRBJ2-7,once,TRBV2,-
CASGGLGGDNEQFF,TGTGCCAGCGGGGGACTAGGGGGGGACAATGAGCAGTTCTTC,TRBJ2-1,few,TRBV2,TRBD2
CASSLLFGTSTDTQYF,TGTGCCAGCAGCTTATTGTTCGGCACCAGCACAGATACGCAGTATTTT,TRBJ2-3,-,TRBV7-2,-
CASSSDPGGNTEAFF,TGTGCCAGCAGCTCGGATCCAGGGGGGAACACTGAAGCTTTCTTT,TRBJ1-1,-,TRBV11-3,TRBD1
CASSLRGGVLETQYF,TGTGCCAGCAGCTTAAGGGGGGGAGTTTTAGAGACCCAGTACTTC,TRBJ2-5,-,TRBV7-7,-
CASSPNGGAGEDTEAFF,TGTGCCAGCAGCCCAAATGGTGGGGCAGGGGAGGATACTGAAGCTTTCTTT,TRBJ1-1,few,TRBV3-1,-
CASSRIQGGYGYTF,TGTGCCAGCAGCCGAATACAGGGTGGCTATGGCTACACCTTC,TRBJ1-2,few,TRBV14,-
CATSDPGGNYGYTF,TGTGCCACCAGTGACCCCGGTGGAAACTATGGCTACACCTTC,TRBJ1-2,-,TRBV24-1,-